The 13 T cell receptor beta chains reported below all come from one sample, sequenced in a study of blood T cell repertoires in COVID-19. This table comes from immunoSEQ multiplex PCR, and its TCRdb copy is limited to in-frame clones, with some not included. The sample consists of roughly 100,000 clones, more than 65% of them appearing once. Specimen: peripheral blood. The receptors derive from a woman of 80 years or more with active or convalescent COVID-19.

As DNA, the CDR3 is TGTGCCAGCTCAGCATCAAGACTAGCGACCTACGAGCAGTACTTC. It is translated as CASSASRLATYEQYF. The chain has TRBV18 and TRBJ2-7; 8 bases are a match to TRBD2. The CDR3 is 15 residues long. V dropped 5 bases and J dropped 2; count of bases not matched to a gene: 8. Germline values: CDR1 KGHSH, CDR2 LQKENI. Variable domain in full (rest from reference TRBV18 and TRBJ2-7): NAGVMQNPRHLVRRRGQEARLRCSPMKGHSHVYWYRQLPEEGLKFMVYLQKENIIDESGMPKERFSAEFPKEGPSILRIQQVVRGDSAAYFCASSASRLATYEQYFGPGTRLTVT.

V gene TRBV11-2 combines with J gene TRBJ2-7; tentatively, D is TRBD1 (5 bases). Germline assignment: CDR1 SGHAT and CDR2 FQNNGV. Trimming took off 5 bases at V and 4 bases at J, with 15 bases between the two ends. This CDR3 spans 14 amino acids. This CDR3 reads CASSPHVDSYEQYF. In DNA, the CDR3 is TGTGCCAGCAGCCCACACGTCGACAGTTACGAGCAGTACTTC. The whole variable domain, remainder taken from reference TRBV11-2 and TRBJ2-7, is EAGVAQSPRYKIIEKRQSVAFWCNPISGHATLYWYQQILGQGPKLLIQFQNNGVVDDSQLPKDRFSAERLKGVDSTLKIQPAKLEDSAVYLCASSPHVDSYEQYFGPGTRLTVT.

V gene TRBV19 combines with J gene TRBJ1-1; 8 positions match TRBD1. This CDR3 spans 17 amino acids. The germline V gene has CDR1 LNHDA and CDR2 SQIVND (reference sequence). Trimming removed 3 bases from V and 1 base from J; junction bases left unmatched: 10. CDR3 nucleotide sequence: TGTGCCAGTAGTATTCGGTCAGGGGGCGGTAGGAACACTGAAGCTTTCTTT. As protein: CASSIRSGGGRNTEAFF.

The J gene is TRBJ1-2, the V gene TRBV19, with D maybe TRBD1 (5 bases). Germline assignment: CDR1 LNHDA and CDR2 SQIVND (reference sequence). The ends were cut back, 5 bases at V and 8 bases at J, with 12 bases in the middle. CDR3 length: 12 residues. This CDR3 is CASSSHAGGYTF. Here the CDR3 DNA reads TGTGCCAGTAGTTCACATGCAGGGGGCTACACCTTC.

This clone was found a few times. V usage is TRBV5-6 and J usage is TRBJ1-6, with a tentative D call TRBD1 (5 bases). The CDR3 has 12 residues. V was pared by 4 bases and J by 18 bases, with 17 bases between. The germline gives CDR1 SGHDT, CDR2 YYEEEE. CDR3 sequence (DNA): TGTGCCAGCAGCCGGGGGGACGGCCCCGACCACTTT. Translating gives CASSRGDGPDHF. The complete variable domain, with remaining parts taken from reference TRBV5-6 and TRBJ1-6, reads DAGVTQSPTHLIKTRGQQVTLRCSPKSGHDTVSWYQQALGQGPQFIFQYYEEEERQRGNFPDRFSGHQFPNYSSELNVNALLLGDSALYLCASSRGDGPDHFGNGTRLTVT.

This clone was seen more than once but under ten times. The same CDR3 can be traced to other DNA sequences in this sample. The gene calls are TRBV29-1 and TRBJ2-1, with 7 bases that match TRBD2. CDR1 is SQVTM, CDR2 ANQGSEA, per germline. The CDR3 length is 13 residues. Trimming cost V 6 bases and J 8 bases; bases outside gene matches: 10. The CDR3 coding sequence is TGCAGCGTAGGTCCGGCGGGAGCGTATGAGCAGTTCTTC. Translating it yields CSVGPAGAYEQFF.

This sequence joins TRBV27 and TRBJ2-2; D call uncertain. V was cut by 7 bases and J by 0 bases, with 9 bases left in between. CDR1 is MNHEY and CDR2 is SMNVEV in the germline V gene (reference sequence). CDR3 length: 14 residues. The CDR3 region has the DNA TGTGCCAGCAAGCTGCTCCCGAACACCGGGGAGCTGTTTTTT. Its protein product is CASKLLPNTGELFF.

This chain joins TRBV9 and TRBJ2-5; possibly TRBD1 for D (5 bases). Germline CDR1 SGDLS, CDR2 YYNGEE. The CDR3 spans 16 residues. V lost 3 bases and J lost 2, with 17 bases in between. In DNA, the CDR3 is TGTGCCAGCAGCGGGCCGGTGATAGCAGGGCAAGAGACCCAGTACTTC. Its protein is CASSGPVIAGQETQYF.

This clone was counted between two and nine times. The gene calls are TRBV29-1 and TRBJ2-2; tentatively, D is TRBD2 (6 bases). The CDR3 consists of 14 residues. Germline V gene data show CDR1 as SQVTM and CDR2 as ANQGSEA. The V and J ends lost 5 bases and 6 bases respectively, with 16 bases between them. The CDR3 region has the DNA TGCAGCGTTAGTCATGCGGGGTCTCCCGGGGAGCTGTTTTTT. It yields the protein CSVSHAGSPGELFF.

The chain couples TRBV19 to TRBJ2-1; 13 bases fit TRBD2. CDR3 length: 16 residues. J was trimmed by 6 bases and V by 5 bases; bases with no gene match: 7. Germline-derived CDR1 and CDR2 are LNHDA and SQIVND (reference sequence). The CDR3 protein is CASSSMTSGRTNEQFF. The CDR3 nucleotides read TGTGCCAGTAGTTCCATGACTAGCGGGAGGACCAATGAGCAGTTCTTC. The full variable domain, in which reference TRBV19 and TRBJ2-1 provide the parts outside the CDR3, is DGGITQSPKYLFRKEGQNVTLSCEQNLNHDAMYWYRQDPGQGLRLIYYSQIVNDFQKGDIAEGYSVSREKKESFPLTVTSAQKNPTAFYLCASSSMTSGRTNEQFFGPGTRLTVL.

The genes are TRBV29-1 and TRBJ1-3, with TRBD1 identical over 7 bases. The CDR3 is 15 residues long. The V gene's germline CDR1 is SQVTM and CDR2 ANQGSEA. J was trimmed by 4 bases and V by 0 bases; bases with no gene match: 6. CDR3 nucleotide sequence: TGCAGCGTTGAAGAGCAGACAGGGTACGGAAACACCATATATTTT. Protein product: CSVEEQTGYGNTIYF.

V and J are TRBV3-1 (or the pseudogene TRBV3-2) and TRBJ1-6; D is undetermined. This CDR3 has 12 residues. The germline V and J ends were trimmed by 2 bases and 7 bases, with 3 bases remaining between them. The V gene's germline CDR1 is LGHDT and CDR2 YNNKEL (reference sequence). CDR3 sequence: CASSQQNSPLHF. CDR3 nucleotide sequence: TGTGCCAGCAGCCAACAGAATTCACCCCTCCACTTT.

The chain joins TRBV5-1 to TRBJ2-1; 7 nucleotides match TRBD1. The germline V gene encodes CDR1 SGHRS and CDR2 YFSETQ. This CDR3 spans 15 amino acids. After removal of 7 bases from V and 3 bases from J, the junction contained 10 bases not matched to a gene. The CDR3 protein is CASGTRTGVYNEQFF. CDR3 nucleotides: TGCGCCAGCGGTACCAGGACAGGAGTCTACAATGAGCAGTTCTTC.